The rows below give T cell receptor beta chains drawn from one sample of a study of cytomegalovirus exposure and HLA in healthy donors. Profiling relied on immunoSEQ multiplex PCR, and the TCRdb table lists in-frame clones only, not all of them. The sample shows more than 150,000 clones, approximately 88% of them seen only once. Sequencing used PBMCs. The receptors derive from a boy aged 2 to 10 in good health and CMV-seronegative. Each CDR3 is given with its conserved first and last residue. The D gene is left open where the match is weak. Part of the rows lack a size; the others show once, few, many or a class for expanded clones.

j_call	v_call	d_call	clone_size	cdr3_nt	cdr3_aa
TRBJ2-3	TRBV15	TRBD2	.	TGTGCCACCAGCAGTAAGGCGGGAGACACAGATACGCAGTATTTT	CATSSKAGDTDTQYF
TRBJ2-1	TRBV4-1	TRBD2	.	TGCGCCAGCAGCCAAGGGGCGGAGGGTAGCGGGAGGTACAATGAGCAGTTCTTC	CASSQGAEGSGRYNEQFF
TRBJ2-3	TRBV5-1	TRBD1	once	TGCGCCAGCAGCCTGTACAGGGGGCGCGTGTCCACAGATACGCAGTATTTT	CASSLYRGRVSTDTQYF
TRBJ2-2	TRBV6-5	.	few	TGTGCCAGCAGCCGCACCTTGGAGTTCCCCGGGGAGCTGTTTTTT	CASSRTLEFPGELFF
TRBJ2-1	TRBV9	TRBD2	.	TGTGCCAGCAGCGTAGGTAGCGGGATAGGCAATGAGCAGTTCTTC	CASSVGSGIGNEQFF
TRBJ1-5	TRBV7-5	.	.	TGTGCCAGAAGCTTAATTGGTACTGGACAGGGGGCAAATCAGCCCCAGCATTTT	CARSLIGTGQGANQPQHF
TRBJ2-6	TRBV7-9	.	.	TGTGCCAGCAGCCCAGGGGCGCCTGGGGCCAACGTCCTGACTTTC	CASSPGAPGANVLTF
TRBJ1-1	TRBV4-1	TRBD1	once	TGCGCCAGCAGCCAAGCCCCAAACAGGGGGGGTACTGAAGCTTTCTTT	CASSQAPNRGGTEAFF
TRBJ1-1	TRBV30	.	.	TGTGCCTGGAGTCTAACAGTGAACACTGAAGCTTTCTTT	CAWSLTVNTEAFF
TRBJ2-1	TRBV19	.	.	TGTGCCAGTAGTAGATTCAGCTCCTACAATGAGCAGTTCTTC	CASSRFSSYNEQFF
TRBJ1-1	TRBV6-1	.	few	TGTGCCAGCAGGTTGACGGGGGGCACTGAAGCTTTCTTT	CASRLTGGTEAFF
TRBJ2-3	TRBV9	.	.	TGTGCCAGCAGCGGCGGACACACAGATACGCAGTATTTT	CASSGGHTDTQYF
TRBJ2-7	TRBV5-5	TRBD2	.	TGTGCCAGCGTCAAAGGCGGGAGGCTCTCCTACGAGCAGTACTTC	CASVKGGRLSYEQYF
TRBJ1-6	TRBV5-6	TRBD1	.	TGTGCCAGCAGCTTCCAAGGACAGGCGTTACCTTCATATAATTCACCCCTCCACTTT	CASSFQGQALPSYNSPLHF
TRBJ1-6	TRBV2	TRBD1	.	TGTGCCAGCATCGGGACAGGGAACTCACCCCTCCACTTT	CASIGTGNSPLHF
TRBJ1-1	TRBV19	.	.	TGTGCCAGTAACATGAGGGGGATGAACACTGAAGCTTTCTTT	CASNMRGMNTEAFF
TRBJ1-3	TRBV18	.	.	TGTGCCAGCTCACCATCTAGCTCTGGAAACACCATATATTTT	CASSPSSSGNTIYF
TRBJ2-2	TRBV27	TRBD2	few	TGTGCCAGTATGACTAGCGTGGCCGGGGAGCTGTTTTTT	CASMTSVAGELFF
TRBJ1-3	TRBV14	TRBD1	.	TGTGCCAGCAGCCCCCGGGACAGGGGGCGAGACACCATATATTTT	CASSPRDRGRDTIYF
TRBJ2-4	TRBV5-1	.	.	TGCGCCAGCAGCTTGGGGCTAGCTCTAGCCAAAAACATTCAGTACTTC	CASSLGLALAKNIQYF
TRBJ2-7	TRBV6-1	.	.	TGTGCCAGCAGCTCCAGGGATACCTACGAGCAGTACTTC	CASSSRDTYEQYF
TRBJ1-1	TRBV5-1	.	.	TGCGCCAGCAGCTTGGAAGGGGGTAGGGGCACTGAAGCTTTCTTT	CASSLEGGRGTEAFF
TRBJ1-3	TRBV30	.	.	TGTGCCTGGAGTGTAGGGGGGGGGAATGGAAACACCATATATTTT	CAWSVGGGNGNTIYF
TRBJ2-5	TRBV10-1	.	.	TGCGCCAGCAGTGAGTCCGATACGCGACAGAAGTACTTC	CASSESDTRQKYF
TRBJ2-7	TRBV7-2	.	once	TGTGCCAGCAGCCAAGTACCGTTGAGATACGAGCAGTACTTC	CASSQVPLRYEQYF
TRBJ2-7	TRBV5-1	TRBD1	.	TGCGCCAGCAGCTCCGGGACAGGTTCTTACGAGCAGTACTTC	CASSSGTGSYEQYF
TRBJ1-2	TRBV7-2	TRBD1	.	TGTGCCAGCAGCCCGGACAGGGGGCTCGGCTATGGCTACACCTTC	CASSPDRGLGYGYTF
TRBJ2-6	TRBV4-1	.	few	TGCGCCAGCAGCCAAGATCCCGCACAGTCTGGGGCCAACGTCCTGACTTTC	CASSQDPAQSGANVLTF
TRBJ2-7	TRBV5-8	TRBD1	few	TGTGCCAGCATCCATCGGACAGGGGGGTACGAGCAGTACTTC	CASIHRTGGYEQYF
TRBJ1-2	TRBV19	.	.	TGTGCCAGTAGTTTCTCGCCGACAGGCGGCTACACCTTC	CASSFSPTGGYTF
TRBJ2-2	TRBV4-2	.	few	TGTGCCAGCAGCCAAGTCACAGGAAACACCGGGGAGCTGTTTTTT	CASSQVTGNTGELFF
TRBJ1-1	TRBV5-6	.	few	TGTGCCAGCAGCTTCAGTTTGAACACTGAAGCTTTCTTT	CASSFSLNTEAFF
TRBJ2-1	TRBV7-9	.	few	TGTGCCAGCAGCTTATCAAATGAGCAGTTCTTC	CASSLSNEQFF
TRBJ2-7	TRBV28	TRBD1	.	TGTGCCAGCAGTTTATGGGACAGGGGGATCTACGAGCAGTACTTC	CASSLWDRGIYEQYF
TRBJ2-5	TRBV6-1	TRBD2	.	TGTGCCAGCAGTGACACGGGGGGTCGGGAGACCCAGTACTTC	CASSDTGGRETQYF
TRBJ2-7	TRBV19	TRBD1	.	TGTGCCACCGGGACAGGGCCCTACGAGCAGTACTTC	CATGTGPYEQYF
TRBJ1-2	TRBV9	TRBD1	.	TGTGCCAGTGGCCGGGACAGAAAAGAAAGAACTAACTATGGCTACACCTTC	CASGRDRKERTNYGYTF
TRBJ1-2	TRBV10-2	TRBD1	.	TGCGCCAGCAGCGACGGGACAGACAATGGCTACACCTTC	CASSDGTDNGYTF
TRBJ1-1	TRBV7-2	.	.	TGTGCCAGCAGCTTAGACAGGGACACTGAAGCTTTCTTT	CASSLDRDTEAFF
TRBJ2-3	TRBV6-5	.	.	TGTGCCAGCAGTTACTCGAAATACAGGGGGGGAGACACGCAGTATTTT	CASSYSKYRGGDTQYF
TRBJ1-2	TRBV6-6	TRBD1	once	TGTGCCAGCAGTTACTCGGACAGGGTTGCTTTCTATGGCTACCCCTTC	CASSYSDRVAFYGYPF
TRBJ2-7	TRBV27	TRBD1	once	TGTGCCAGCAGTCCCCGGACAGGGATCCCCTACGAGCAGTACTTC	CASSPRTGIPYEQYF
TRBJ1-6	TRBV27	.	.	TGTGCCAGCAGGCCAAACGGGGGGCATTCACCCCTCCACTTT	CASRPNGGHSPLHF
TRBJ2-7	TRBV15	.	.	TGTGCCACCAGCAGATTGGGGGACAATCTTAACGAGCAGTACTTC	CATSRLGDNLNEQYF
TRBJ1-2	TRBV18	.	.	TGTGCCAGCTCCCCATCAGGGGCGTTCCATGGCTACACCTTC	CASSPSGAFHGYTF
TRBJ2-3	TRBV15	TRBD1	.	TGTGCCACCAGCAGAGATCGAGGGGGCCGCTCAGATACGCAGTATTTT	CATSRDRGGRSDTQYF
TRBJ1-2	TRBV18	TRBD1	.	TGTGCCAGCTCACCGATGGACAGGGTGGGCTATGGCTACACCTTC	CASSPMDRVGYGYTF
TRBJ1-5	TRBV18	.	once	TGTGCCAGCTCACCTCCCTCTGCGGACAGAACTCAGCCCCAGCATTTT	CASSPPSADRTQPQHF
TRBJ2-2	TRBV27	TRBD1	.	TGTGCCAGCAGCCTCGGGACAGGACCCACCGGGGAGCTGTTTTTT	CASSLGTGPTGELFF
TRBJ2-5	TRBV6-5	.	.	TGTGCCAGCAGTTTCACCGGACAGCAAGAGACCCAGTACTTC	CASSFTGQQETQYF
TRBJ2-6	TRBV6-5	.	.	TGTGCCAGCAGTTTAACTACAGGGTCTGGGGCCAACGTCCTGACTTTC	CASSLTTGSGANVLTF
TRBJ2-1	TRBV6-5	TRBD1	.	TGTGCCAGCAGTTACCGACAGGGTGGCAATGAGCAGTTCTTC	CASSYRQGGNEQFF
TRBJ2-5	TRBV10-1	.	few	TGCGCCAGCAGCGCCGGGACTCAAGAGACCCAGTACTTC	CASSAGTQETQYF
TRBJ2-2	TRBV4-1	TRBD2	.	TGCGCCAGCAGCCAAGAAAAACTAGCGGACACCGGGGAGCTGTTTTTT	CASSQEKLADTGELFF
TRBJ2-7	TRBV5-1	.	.	TGCGCCAGCAGCTTGGGAGTCTCCCCCTACGAGCAGTACTTC	CASSLGVSPYEQYF